These T cell receptor beta chains were read from a single sample in a study of T cell repertoires in cytomegalovirus infection. TCRdb ran MiXCR on the reads and lists one entry per CDR3 protein. The sample shows almost 500,000 distinct CDR3 sequences, about 11% of them seen only once. Sample: PBMCs. These receptors originate from a human donor in good health (CMV status not recorded). Some clones in this sample may be carry-over from other donors' samples. CDR3s include the opening cysteine and the closing phenylalanine or tryptophan. Each record gives: D gene, J gene, clone size, V gene, CDR3 DNA, CDR3 protein. D genes are given only for firm matches. Size is omitted from some rows. Given values are once, few, many or a class for expanded clones.

D gene: .
J gene: TRBJ1-5
clone size: .
V gene: TRBV20-1
CDR3 DNA: TGCAGTGCTAGTCTCGTGGAGAACAATCAGCCCCAGCATTTT
CDR3 protein: CSASLVENNQPQHF

D gene: TRBD2
J gene: TRBJ2-5
clone size: once
V gene: TRBV27
CDR3 DNA: TGTGCCAGCAGTTTGGGGACTACACAACGGGAGACCCAGTACTTC
CDR3 protein: CASSLGTTQRETQYF

D gene: .
J gene: TRBJ2-7
clone size: .
V gene: TRBV5-1
CDR3 DNA: TGCGCCAGCAGCTACCCCGCGGGGAGCTCCTACGAGCAGTACTTC
CDR3 protein: CASSYPAGSSYEQYF

D gene: .
J gene: TRBJ2-3
clone size: many
V gene: TRBV27
CDR3 DNA: TGTGCCAGCGCGGAGGGAGGCACAGATACGCAGTATTTT
CDR3 protein: CASAEGGTDTQYF

D gene: TRBD2
J gene: TRBJ2-1
clone size: many
V gene: TRBV7-2
CDR3 DNA: TGTGCCAGCAGCCGGACTAGCGGGAGGTACAATGAGCAGTTCTTC
CDR3 protein: CASSRTSGRYNEQFF

D gene: TRBD2
J gene: TRBJ2-1
clone size: few
V gene: TRBV5-5
CDR3 DNA: TGTGCCAGCAGCATCGGACTAGCAATGGGACCGGAGTTCTTC
CDR3 protein: CASSIGLAMGPEFF

D gene: .
J gene: TRBJ2-6
clone size: many
V gene: TRBV29-1
CDR3 DNA: TGCAGCGTTGAAGGGGACGGACGCTCTGGGGCCAACGTCCTGACTTTC
CDR3 protein: CSVEGDGRSGANVLTF

D gene: TRBD2
J gene: TRBJ2-2
clone size: many
V gene: TRBV11-3
CDR3 DNA: TGTGCCAGCAGCGCAGGGACTAGCGGGAGGGCCGGGGAGCTGTTTTTT
CDR3 protein: CASSAGTSGRAGELFF

D gene: .
J gene: TRBJ2-2
clone size: .
V gene: TRBV6-5
CDR3 DNA: TGTGCCAGCAGTTACTCGGCTGCGCGAATCGGGGAGCTGTTTTTT
CDR3 protein: CASSYSAARIGELFF

D gene: .
J gene: TRBJ1-4
clone size: many
V gene: TRBV28
CDR3 DNA: TGTGCCAGCAGTTTCACCGGACGGGTTCGCAATGAAAAACTGTTTTTT
CDR3 protein: CASSFTGRVRNEKLFF

D gene: .
J gene: TRBJ2-7
clone size: few
V gene: TRBV20-1
CDR3 DNA: TGCAGTGCCCGGACAGAGATCTACGAGCAGTACTTC
CDR3 protein: CSARTEIYEQYF

D gene: .
J gene: TRBJ1-1
clone size: .
V gene: TRBV29-1
CDR3 DNA: TGCAGCGTTGAAGGTTTTGAAGCTTTCTTT
CDR3 protein: CSVEGFEAFF

D gene: TRBD1
J gene: TRBJ2-7
clone size: few
V gene: TRBV7-9
CDR3 DNA: TGTGCCAGCAGCCCAGTTTACAGGGGGTCGGGGGACGAGCAGTACTTC
CDR3 protein: CASSPVYRGSGDEQYF

D gene: .
J gene: TRBJ2-7
clone size: few
V gene: TRBV11-2
CDR3 DNA: TGTGCCAGCAGCGTAAGACAGCTACCCTCCTACGAGCAGTACTTC
CDR3 protein: CASSVRQLPSYEQYF

D gene: TRBD2
J gene: TRBJ2-1
clone size: many
V gene: TRBV20-1
CDR3 DNA: TGCAGTGCTGAGGGACTAGCGGGGGGCCCAGGTAGTGAGCAGTTCTTC
CDR3 protein: CSAEGLAGGPGSEQFF

D gene: TRBD2
J gene: TRBJ2-3
clone size: .
V gene: TRBV5-4
CDR3 DNA: TGTGCCAGCAGCTTGCGGCGGGAGGTTAGCACAGATACGCAGTATTTT
CDR3 protein: CASSLRREVSTDTQYF

D gene: TRBD2
J gene: TRBJ2-3
clone size: .
V gene: TRBV29-1
CDR3 DNA: TGCAGCGCGAAAGCCGGGACTAGCGTCGCAGATACGCAGTATTTT
CDR3 protein: CSAKAGTSVADTQYF

D gene: TRBD1
J gene: TRBJ1-6
clone size: many
V gene: TRBV2
CDR3 DNA: TGTGCCAGCAGTAGACTTGGACAGGGAAGCTACTATAATTCACCCCTCCACTTT
CDR3 protein: CASSRLGQGSYYNSPLHF

D gene: .
J gene: TRBJ2-7
clone size: many
V gene: TRBV6-1
CDR3 DNA: TGTGCCAGCGCCGGGGATACCTACGAGCAGTACTTC
CDR3 protein: CASAGDTYEQYF

D gene: TRBD2
J gene: TRBJ2-3
clone size: many
V gene: TRBV7-9
CDR3 DNA: TGTGCCAGCAGCCCGACGACTAGCGGGACCACAGATACGCAGTATTTT
CDR3 protein: CASSPTTSGTTDTQYF

D gene: .
J gene: TRBJ2-7
clone size: .
V gene: TRBV20-1
CDR3 DNA: TGCAGTGCCAGAGACGGGACTCGCTACGAGCAGTACTTC
CDR3 protein: CSARDGTRYEQYF

D gene: .
J gene: TRBJ1-5
clone size: few
V gene: TRBV27
CDR3 DNA: TGTGCCAGCCCACCCCGGTTTAATAGCAATCAGCCCCAGCATTTT
CDR3 protein: CASPPRFNSNQPQHF

D gene: .
J gene: TRBJ2-4
clone size: many
V gene: TRBV7-2
CDR3 DNA: TGTGCCAGCAGCCACCGGAGAGAGCGGAACATTCAGTACTTC
CDR3 protein: CASSHRRERNIQYF

D gene: .
J gene: TRBJ2-1
clone size: many
V gene: TRBV11-3
CDR3 DNA: TGTGCCAGCAGCACTGGAGGAGGGGTAGACTACAATGAGCAGTTCTTC
CDR3 protein: CASSTGGGVDYNEQFF

D gene: TRBD1
J gene: TRBJ1-1
clone size: many
V gene: TRBV7-8
CDR3 DNA: TGTGCCAGCAGCCAGGGGACCAGGGGGCAGAACACTGAAGCTTTCTTT
CDR3 protein: CASSQGTRGQNTEAFF

D gene: TRBD2
J gene: TRBJ2-2
clone size: .
V gene: TRBV2
CDR3 DNA: TGTGCCAGCAGAGGCAATTACGGGAGGGCCGGGGAGCTGTTTTTT
CDR3 protein: CASRGNYGRAGELFF

D gene: .
J gene: TRBJ2-4
clone size: many
V gene: TRBV6-1
CDR3 DNA: TGTGCCAGCAGTCTATCTAGGGGGGCCACCAGCCTAGCCAAAAACATTCAGTACTTC
CDR3 protein: CASSLSRGATSLAKNIQYF

D gene: .
J gene: TRBJ2-1
clone size: .
V gene: TRBV4-2
CDR3 DNA: TGTGCCAGCAGCCAAGTTGTGATCAACCGTAGGGTGCAGTTCTTC
CDR3 protein: CASSQVVINRRVQFF

D gene: .
J gene: TRBJ1-5
clone size: few
V gene: TRBV30
CDR3 DNA: TGTGCCTGGAGGGACAGCCTTAGTCAGCCCCAGCATTTT
CDR3 protein: CAWRDSLSQPQHF

D gene: TRBD2
J gene: TRBJ2-5
clone size: many
V gene: TRBV10-2
CDR3 DNA: TGCGCCAGCAGATCCTCGGCGAGCGGGGGTGGAGGAGAGACCCAGTACTTC
CDR3 protein: CASRSSASGGGGETQYF

D gene: .
J gene: TRBJ2-1
clone size: many
V gene: TRBV29-1
CDR3 DNA: TGCAGCGTTGAAGGAGGGGTCCTGGGGAATGAGCAGTTCTTC
CDR3 protein: CSVEGGVLGNEQFF

D gene: TRBD2
J gene: TRBJ2-3
clone size: .
V gene: TRBV20-1
CDR3 DNA: TGCAGTGCCGGCGGACTAGCGGGAGGGCAAGATACGCAGTATTTT
CDR3 protein: CSAGGLAGGQDTQYF

D gene: TRBD1
J gene: TRBJ2-3
clone size: many
V gene: TRBV28
CDR3 DNA: TGTGCCAGCAGCCGACCCGGGACAGGGGGGACTACGCAGTATTTT
CDR3 protein: CASSRPGTGGTTQYF

D gene: .
J gene: TRBJ2-7
clone size: many
V gene: TRBV28
CDR3 DNA: TGTGCCAGCAGTTTAATGGCCCCCTACGAGCAGTACTTC
CDR3 protein: CASSLMAPYEQYF

D gene: .
J gene: TRBJ1-3
clone size: many
V gene: TRBV10-3
CDR3 DNA: TGTGCCATCCGTGAGGGGACGCAAAATGGAAACACCATATATTTT
CDR3 protein: CAIREGTQNGNTIYF

D gene: TRBD2
J gene: TRBJ2-3
clone size: many
V gene: TRBV5-1
CDR3 DNA: TGCGCCAGCAGCCCCCGACTAGCGGGAAGTTTAGATACGCAGTATTTT
CDR3 protein: CASSPRLAGSLDTQYF

D gene: .
J gene: TRBJ1-1
clone size: .
V gene: TRBV4-2
CDR3 DNA: TGTGCCAGCAGCCAAGAACGGGGAAGGGGAGGTTTGGCTGAAGCTTTCTTT
CDR3 protein: CASSQERGRGGLAEAFF

D gene: TRBD1
J gene: TRBJ1-1
clone size: many
V gene: TRBV7-9
CDR3 DNA: TGTGCCAGCAGCCCCGAGCTTGGCAGGGGGCCGACTGAAGCTTTCTTT
CDR3 protein: CASSPELGRGPTEAFF

D gene: .
J gene: TRBJ2-5
clone size: many
V gene: TRBV12-3/TRBV12-4
CDR3 DNA: TGTGCCAGCTGTCGGGGGATGGAGACCCAGTACTTC
CDR3 protein: CASCRGMETQYF

D gene: .
J gene: TRBJ1-1
clone size: .
V gene: TRBV5-6
CDR3 DNA: TGTGCCAGCAGCTTGGCCGCCGCCACTGAAGCTTTCTTT
CDR3 protein: CASSLAAATEAFF

D gene: .
J gene: TRBJ1-3
clone size: many
V gene: TRBV28
CDR3 DNA: TGTGCCAGCAGTTTACCAGCTGGAAACACCATATATTTT
CDR3 protein: CASSLPAGNTIYF

D gene: .
J gene: TRBJ2-7
clone size: few
V gene: TRBV5-1
CDR3 DNA: TGCGCCAGCAGCCCGGGTGAGAGGATTGACGAGCAGTACTTC
CDR3 protein: CASSPGERIDEQYF

D gene: .
J gene: TRBJ2-1
clone size: .
V gene: TRBV5-1
CDR3 DNA: TGCGCCAGCAGCTTGGCGGTCAATTCTGACAATGAGCAGTTCTTC
CDR3 protein: CASSLAVNSDNEQFF

D gene: TRBD2
J gene: TRBJ2-2
clone size: many
V gene: TRBV6-2/TRBV6-3
CDR3 DNA: TGTGCCAGCAGACGGAGAGCGGGAGCCCCCGGGGAGCTGTTTTTT
CDR3 protein: CASRRRAGAPGELFF

D gene: .
J gene: TRBJ1-2
clone size: many
V gene: TRBV7-9
CDR3 DNA: TGTGCCAGCAGCTTAGTGACCTCAAAATTTTTCGCAACTTCCTATGGCTACACCTTC
CDR3 protein: CASSLVTSKFFATSYGYTF

D gene: .
J gene: TRBJ2-1
clone size: .
V gene: TRBV5-1
CDR3 DNA: TGCGCCAGCAGCTTGACCCCGGCCTTGAGGAATGAGCAGTTCTTC
CDR3 protein: CASSLTPALRNEQFF

D gene: .
J gene: TRBJ2-7
clone size: many
V gene: TRBV28
CDR3 DNA: TGTGCCAGCAGTTCGCACCCTAGGGCCTACGAGCAGTACTTC
CDR3 protein: CASSSHPRAYEQYF

D gene: .
J gene: TRBJ1-4
clone size: few
V gene: TRBV28
CDR3 DNA: TGTGCCAGCAGTTTAAGGTCCGTCGTAACTAATGAAAAACTGTTTTTT
CDR3 protein: CASSLRSVVTNEKLFF

D gene: TRBD1
J gene: TRBJ2-5
clone size: few
V gene: TRBV5-6
CDR3 DNA: TGTGCCAGCAGCTTGGTGTCAGGGGGCATTTTGTCCCAGTACTTC
CDR3 protein: CASSLVSGGILSQYF

D gene: .
J gene: TRBJ2-1
clone size: many
V gene: TRBV6-6
CDR3 DNA: TGTGCCAGCAGTTACAAGGAGGGGGGTGACAATGAGCAGTTCTTC
CDR3 protein: CASSYKEGGDNEQFF

D gene: TRBD2
J gene: TRBJ2-1
clone size: .
V gene: TRBV5-1
CDR3 DNA: TGCGCCAGCAGCTCCGGGGGGACTAGCTACAATGAGCAGTTCTTC
CDR3 protein: CASSSGGTSYNEQFF

D gene: .
J gene: TRBJ2-2
clone size: many
V gene: TRBV28
CDR3 DNA: TGTGCCAGCAGTATACCTGTTAGGGGGACCGGGGAGCTGTTTTTT
CDR3 protein: CASSIPVRGTGELFF

D gene: TRBD1
J gene: TRBJ2-3
clone size: few
V gene: TRBV20-1
CDR3 DNA: TGCAGTGCTAGACGACAGGGGGGGACAGATACGCAGTATTTT
CDR3 protein: CSARRQGGTDTQYF

D gene: .
J gene: TRBJ1-5
clone size: few
V gene: TRBV30
CDR3 DNA: TGTGCCTGGGGGGGGAATAGCAATCAGCCCCAGCATTTT
CDR3 protein: CAWGGNSNQPQHF

D gene: TRBD1
J gene: TRBJ1-1
clone size: .
V gene: TRBV7-8
CDR3 DNA: TGTGCCAGCAGCTTAGCGACAGGGCGAGGTACTGAAGCTTTCTTT
CDR3 protein: CASSLATGRGTEAFF

D gene: TRBD1
J gene: TRBJ2-5
clone size: many
V gene: TRBV5-4
CDR3 DNA: TGTGCCAGCAGCCCGGGGACAGGTGGCTTCGAGACCCAGTACTTC
CDR3 protein: CASSPGTGGFETQYF

D gene: TRBD2
J gene: TRBJ2-5
clone size: many
V gene: TRBV7-2
CDR3 DNA: TGTGCCAGCAGCTTAGCGAGCCCGGGACTAGCGGGAGGACCCCAGGACTTC
CDR3 protein: CASSLASPGLAGGPQDF